The entry below gives a single TCR beta chain sequence along with its context. Its antigen is unknown. The germline gene is not matched at one end of the junction; a read error may be the cause. This table comes from immunoSEQ multiplex PCR, and its TCRdb copy is limited to in-frame clones, with some not included. The sample contains more than 20,000 clones, 65% to 85% of which appear only once. This entry is derived from a study of T cell clones after liver transplantation. The CDR3 length is 10 residues. The germline CDR1 and CDR2 sequences are MNHEY and SMNVEV (reference sequence). Thawed unstimulated PBMCs were FACS-sorted by CD3, CD4 and CD8 into two populations. General study results and limits: Post-transplant, graft-donor-reactive CD4 TCRbeta sequences in blood dropped significantly in 5 of 8 subjects. In a couple of subjects, few donor cells limited the measurable donor-reactive repertoire. A larger donor-reactive than third-party decline suggested partial antigen-specific deletion.

The TCR was taken from a human patient who received a liver transplant. Some T cells may arise from the graft donor. This chain connects TRBV27 to TRBJ2-7; a possible D gene is TRBD1 (6 bases). Sequenced here: CD8+ T cells from blood, sampled around 54 months after liver transplant. The chain's CDR3 is CASLSGAKDF. CDR3 bases: TGTGCCAGCCTGTCAGGGGCGAAGGACTTC.